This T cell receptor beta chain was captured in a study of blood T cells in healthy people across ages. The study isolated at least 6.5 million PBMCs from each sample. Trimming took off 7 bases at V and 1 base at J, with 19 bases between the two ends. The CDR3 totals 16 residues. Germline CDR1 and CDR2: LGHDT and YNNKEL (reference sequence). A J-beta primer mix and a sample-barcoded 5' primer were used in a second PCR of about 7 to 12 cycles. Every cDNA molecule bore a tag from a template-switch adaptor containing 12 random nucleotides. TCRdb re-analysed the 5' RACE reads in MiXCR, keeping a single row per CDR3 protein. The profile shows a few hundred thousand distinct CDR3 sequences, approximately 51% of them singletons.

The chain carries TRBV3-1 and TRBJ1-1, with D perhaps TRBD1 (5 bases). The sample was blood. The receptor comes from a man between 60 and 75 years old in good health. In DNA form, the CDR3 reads TGTGCCAGCACCCGGCAGGGTAGTACCTGGAACACTGAAGCTTTCTTT. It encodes CASTRQGSTWNTEAFF.